This T cell receptor beta chain was sequenced in a study of vaccination and CD4 T cells after COVID-19. Study-wide results and limits: Spike mono-reactivity was found in 304 of 307 vaccine-specific clones from convalescent patients.

The treatment here: roughly 10-day PBMC culture with coronavirus spike peptide pools or control peptides (ViraFEST assay). Negative selection yielded CD4+ T cells from day-10 cultures. CDR3 length: 14 residues. Germline V gives CDR1 MDHEN, CDR2 SYDVKM. Trimming pared 7 bases from V and 2 bases from J, leaving 15 bases between. The Oncomine TCR Beta short-read assay sequenced DNA from cultured CD4+ T cells. TCRdb reprocessed the PCR reads via MiXCR and lists one record per CDR3 protein. The sample has tens of thousands of distinct CDR3 sequences, approximately 40% seen once. This clonotype was counted between two and nine times. Its cognate antigen is unknown.

The rearrangement joins TRBV28 to TRBJ2-7; no clear D gene. Sequencing was performed on CD4+ T cells from blood, cultured in vitro, taken after SARS-CoV-2 vaccination. This receptor was identified in a human donor who had recovered from COVID-19. CDR3 residues: CASTWSRATYEQYF. CDR3 DNA sequence: TGTGCCAGCACATGGAGCCGCGCAACCTACGAGCAGTACTTC.